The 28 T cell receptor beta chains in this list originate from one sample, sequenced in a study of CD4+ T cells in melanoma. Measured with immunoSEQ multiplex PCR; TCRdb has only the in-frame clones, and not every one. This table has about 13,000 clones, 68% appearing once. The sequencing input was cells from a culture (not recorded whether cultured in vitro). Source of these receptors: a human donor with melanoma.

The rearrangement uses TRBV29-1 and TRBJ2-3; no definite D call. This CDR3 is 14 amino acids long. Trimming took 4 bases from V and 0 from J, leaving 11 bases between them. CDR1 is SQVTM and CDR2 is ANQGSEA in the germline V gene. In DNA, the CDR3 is TGCAGCGTTGCCGGAGTCTCTAGCACAGATACGCAGTATTTT. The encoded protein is CSVAGVSSTDTQYF.

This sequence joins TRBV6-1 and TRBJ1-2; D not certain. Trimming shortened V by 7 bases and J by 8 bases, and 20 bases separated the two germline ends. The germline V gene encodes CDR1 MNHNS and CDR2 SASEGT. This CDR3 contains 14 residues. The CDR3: CASTGVGLREGYTF. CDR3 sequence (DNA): TGTGCCAGCACAGGAGTCGGTCTGCGGGAAGGCTACACCTTC.

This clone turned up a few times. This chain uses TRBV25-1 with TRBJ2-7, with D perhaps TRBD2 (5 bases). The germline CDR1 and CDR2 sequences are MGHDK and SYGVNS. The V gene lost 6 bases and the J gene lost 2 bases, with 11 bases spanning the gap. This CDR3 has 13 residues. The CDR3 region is CASRGTGTYEQYF. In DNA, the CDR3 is TGTGCCAGCAGGGGTACGGGAACCTACGAGCAGTACTTC.

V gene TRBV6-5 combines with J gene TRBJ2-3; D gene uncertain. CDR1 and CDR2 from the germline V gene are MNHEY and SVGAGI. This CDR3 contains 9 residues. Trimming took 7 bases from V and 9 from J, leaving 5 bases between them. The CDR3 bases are TGTGCCAGCAAACGAACGCAGTATTTT. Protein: CASKRTQYF.

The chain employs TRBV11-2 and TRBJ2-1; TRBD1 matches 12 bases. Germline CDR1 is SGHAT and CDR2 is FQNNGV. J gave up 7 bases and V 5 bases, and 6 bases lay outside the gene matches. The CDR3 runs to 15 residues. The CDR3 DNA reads TGTGCCAGCAGCCGCCGGGGACAGGGGGCTAATGAGCAGTTCTTC. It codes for CASSRRGQGANEQFF.

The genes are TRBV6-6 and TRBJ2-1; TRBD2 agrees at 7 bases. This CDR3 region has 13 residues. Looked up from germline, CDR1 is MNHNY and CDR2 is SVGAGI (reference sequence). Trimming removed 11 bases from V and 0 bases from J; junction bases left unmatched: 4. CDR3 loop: CAGGGSSYNEQFF. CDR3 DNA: TGTGCCGGTGGCGGGAGCTCCTACAATGAGCAGTTCTTC.

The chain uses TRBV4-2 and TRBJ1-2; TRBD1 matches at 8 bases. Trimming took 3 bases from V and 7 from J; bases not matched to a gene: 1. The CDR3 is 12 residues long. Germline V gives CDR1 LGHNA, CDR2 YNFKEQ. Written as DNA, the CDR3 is TGTGCCAGCAGCCAGGACAGGGCTGGCTACACCTTC. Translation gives CASSQDRAGYTF.

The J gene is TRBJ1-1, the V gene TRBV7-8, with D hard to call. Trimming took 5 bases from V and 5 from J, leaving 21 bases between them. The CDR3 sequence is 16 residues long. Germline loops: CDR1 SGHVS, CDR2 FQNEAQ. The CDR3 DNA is TGTGCCAGCAGCCCCGGGAGAGGGTTCTGGAATACTGAAGCTTTCTTT. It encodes CASSPGRGFWNTEAFF. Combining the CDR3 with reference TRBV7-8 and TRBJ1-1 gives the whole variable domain GAGVSQSPRYKVAKRGQDVALRCDPISGHVSLFWYQQALGQGPEFLTYFQNEAQLDKSGLPSDRFFAERPEGSVSTLKIQRTQQEDSAVYLCASSPGRGFWNTEAFFGQGTRLTVV.

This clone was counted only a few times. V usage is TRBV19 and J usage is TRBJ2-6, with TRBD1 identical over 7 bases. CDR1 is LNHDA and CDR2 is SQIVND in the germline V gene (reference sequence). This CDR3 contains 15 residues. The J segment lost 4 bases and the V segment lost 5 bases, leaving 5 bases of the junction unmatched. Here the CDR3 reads CASSSTGYGANVLTF. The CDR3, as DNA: TGTGCCAGTAGTTCGACAGGGTACGGGGCCAACGTCCTGACTTTC.

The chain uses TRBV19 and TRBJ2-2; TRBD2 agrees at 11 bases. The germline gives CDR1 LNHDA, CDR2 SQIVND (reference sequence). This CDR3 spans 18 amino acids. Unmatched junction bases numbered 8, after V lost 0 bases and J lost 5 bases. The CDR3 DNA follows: TGTGCCAGTAGTATAGACATCCTAGCGGGGGGTGGAACCGGGGAGCTGTTTTTT. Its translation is CASSIDILAGGGTGELFF.

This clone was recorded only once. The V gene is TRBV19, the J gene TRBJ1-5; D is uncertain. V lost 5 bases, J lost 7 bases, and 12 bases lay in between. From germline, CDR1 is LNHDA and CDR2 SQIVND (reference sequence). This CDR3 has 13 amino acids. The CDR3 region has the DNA TGTGCCAGTAGTCAGGAGATCGGACAGCCCCAGCATTTT. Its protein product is CASSQEIGQPQHF.

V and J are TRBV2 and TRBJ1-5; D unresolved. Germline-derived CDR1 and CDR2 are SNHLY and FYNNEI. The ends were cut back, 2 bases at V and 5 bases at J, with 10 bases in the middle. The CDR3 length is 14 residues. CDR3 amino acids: CASSERPIHQPQHF. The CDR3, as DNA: TGTGCCAGCAGTGAACGACCTATCCATCAGCCCCAGCATTTT. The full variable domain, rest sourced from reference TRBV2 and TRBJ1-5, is EPEVTQTPSHQVTQMGQEVILRCVPISNHLYFYWYRQILGQKVEFLVSFYNNEISEKSEIFDDQFSVERPDGSNFTLKIRSTKLEDSAMYFCASSERPIHQPQHFGDGTRLSIL.

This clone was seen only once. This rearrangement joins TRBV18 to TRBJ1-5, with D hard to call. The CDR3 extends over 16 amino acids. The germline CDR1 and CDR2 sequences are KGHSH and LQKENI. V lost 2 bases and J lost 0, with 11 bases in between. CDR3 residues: CASSPTRINSNQPQHF. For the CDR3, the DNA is TGTGCCAGCTCACCAACACGGATTAATAGCAATCAGCCCCAGCATTTT.

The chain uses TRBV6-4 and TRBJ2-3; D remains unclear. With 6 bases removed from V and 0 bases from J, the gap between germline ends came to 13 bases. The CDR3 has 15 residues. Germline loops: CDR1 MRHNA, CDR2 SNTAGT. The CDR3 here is CASSLHDLSTDTQYF. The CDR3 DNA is TGTGCCAGCAGCTTGCACGACCTCAGCACAGATACGCAGTATTTT.

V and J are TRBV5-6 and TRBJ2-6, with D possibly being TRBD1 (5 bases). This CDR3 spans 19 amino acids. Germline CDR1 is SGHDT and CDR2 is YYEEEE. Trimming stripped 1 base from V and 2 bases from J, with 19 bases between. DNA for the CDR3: TGTGCCAGCAGCTTGCGGGCTCGCCCAAAAGGGGCTGGGGCCAACGTCCTGACTTTC. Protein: CASSLRARPKGAGANVLTF.

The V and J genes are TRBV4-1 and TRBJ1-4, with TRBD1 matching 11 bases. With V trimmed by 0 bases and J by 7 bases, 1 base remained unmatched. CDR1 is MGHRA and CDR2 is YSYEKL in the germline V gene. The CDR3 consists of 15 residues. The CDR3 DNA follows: TGCGCCAGCAGCCAAGACGGGACAGGGGGTGAAAAACTGTTTTTT. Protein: CASSQDGTGGEKLFF.

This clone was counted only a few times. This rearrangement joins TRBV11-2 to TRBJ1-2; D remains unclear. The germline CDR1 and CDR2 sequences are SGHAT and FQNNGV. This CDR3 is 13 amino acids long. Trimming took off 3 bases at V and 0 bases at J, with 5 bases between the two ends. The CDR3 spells CASSFLANYGYTF. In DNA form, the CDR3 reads TGTGCCAGCAGCTTTTTGGCTAACTATGGCTACACCTTC.

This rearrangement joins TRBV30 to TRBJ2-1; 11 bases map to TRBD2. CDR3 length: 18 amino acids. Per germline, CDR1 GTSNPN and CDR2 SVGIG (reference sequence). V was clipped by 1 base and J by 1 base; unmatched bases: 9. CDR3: CAWSASSGGALSYNEQFF. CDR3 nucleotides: TGTGCCTGGAGTGCCAGTAGCGGGGGGGCCCTTTCCTACAATGAGCAGTTCTTC.

CDR3 bases: TGTGCCAGCAGTTTATCCCAAGAGACCCAGTACTTC. This encodes CASSLSQETQYF. V and J are TRBV28 and TRBJ2-5, with no clear D. Germline CDR1 and CDR2: MDHEN and SYDVKM. The CDR3 length is 12 residues. Deletions cut 1 base from V and 1 base from J, with 1 base between.

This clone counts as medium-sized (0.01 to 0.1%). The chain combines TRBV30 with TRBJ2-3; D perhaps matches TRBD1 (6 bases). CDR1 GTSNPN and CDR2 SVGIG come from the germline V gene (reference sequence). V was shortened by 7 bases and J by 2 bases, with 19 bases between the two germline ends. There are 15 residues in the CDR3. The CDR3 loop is CASQPSGTSTDTQYF. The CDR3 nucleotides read TGTGCCTCCCAACCATCCGGGACATCCACAGATACGCAGTATTTT. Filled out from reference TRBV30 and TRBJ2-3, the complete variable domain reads SQTIHQWPATLVQPVGSPLSLECTVEGTSNPNLYWYRQAAGRGLQLLFYSVGIGQISSEVPQNLSASRPQDRQFILSSKKLLLSDSGFYLCASQPSGTSTDTQYFGPGTRLTVL.

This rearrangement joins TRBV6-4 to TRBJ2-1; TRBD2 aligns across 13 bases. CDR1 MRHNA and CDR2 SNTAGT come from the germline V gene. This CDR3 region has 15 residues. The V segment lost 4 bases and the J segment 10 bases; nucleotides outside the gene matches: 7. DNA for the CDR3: TGTGCCAGCAGTGGGACTAGCGGGGGTATTGGAGAGCAGTTCTTC. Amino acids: CASSGTSGGIGEQFF.

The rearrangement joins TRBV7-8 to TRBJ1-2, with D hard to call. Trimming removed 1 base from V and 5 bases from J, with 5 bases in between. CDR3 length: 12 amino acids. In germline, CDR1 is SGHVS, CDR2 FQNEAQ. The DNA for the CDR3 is TGTGCCAGCAGCTTAGAAGGGTATGGCTACACCTTC. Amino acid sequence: CASSLEGYGYTF.

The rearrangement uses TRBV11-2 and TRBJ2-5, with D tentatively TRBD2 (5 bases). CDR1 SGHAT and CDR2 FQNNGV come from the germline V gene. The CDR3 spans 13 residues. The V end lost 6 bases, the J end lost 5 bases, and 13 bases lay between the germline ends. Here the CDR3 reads CASREGRIETQYF. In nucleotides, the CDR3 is TGTGCCAGCAGAGAGGGCCGAATCGAGACCCAGTACTTC.

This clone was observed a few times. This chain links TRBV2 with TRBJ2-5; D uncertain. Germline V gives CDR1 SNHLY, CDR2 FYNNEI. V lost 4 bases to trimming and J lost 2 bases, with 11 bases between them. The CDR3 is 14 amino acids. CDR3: CASSASHTQETQYF. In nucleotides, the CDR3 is TGTGCCAGCAGTGCGTCCCACACGCAAGAGACCCAGTACTTC.

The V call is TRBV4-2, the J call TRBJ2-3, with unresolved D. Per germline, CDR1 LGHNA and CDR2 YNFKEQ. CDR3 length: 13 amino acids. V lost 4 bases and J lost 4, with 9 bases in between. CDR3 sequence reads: CASSRTSPDTQYF. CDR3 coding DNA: TGTGCCAGCAGCCGCACTTCACCAGATACGCAGTATTTT.

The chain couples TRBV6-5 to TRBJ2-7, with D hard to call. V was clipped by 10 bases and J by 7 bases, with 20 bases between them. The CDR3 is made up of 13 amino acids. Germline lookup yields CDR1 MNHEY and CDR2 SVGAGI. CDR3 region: CATRAPGFGEQYF. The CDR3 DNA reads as TGTGCCACCCGGGCACCCGGGTTTGGGGAGCAGTACTTC.

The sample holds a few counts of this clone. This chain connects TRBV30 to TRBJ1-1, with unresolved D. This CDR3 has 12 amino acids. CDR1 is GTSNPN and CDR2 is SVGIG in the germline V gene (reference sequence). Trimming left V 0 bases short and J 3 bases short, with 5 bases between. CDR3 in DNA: TGTGCCTGGAGTGTTGATTACACTGAAGCTTTCTTT. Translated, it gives CAWSVDYTEAFF.

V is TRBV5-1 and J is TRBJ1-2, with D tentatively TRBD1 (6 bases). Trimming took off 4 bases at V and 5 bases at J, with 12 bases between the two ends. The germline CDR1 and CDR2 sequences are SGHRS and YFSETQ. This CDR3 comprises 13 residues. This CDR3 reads CASSPRGRYGYTF. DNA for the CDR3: TGCGCCAGCAGCCCGAGGGGGAGATATGGCTACACCTTC. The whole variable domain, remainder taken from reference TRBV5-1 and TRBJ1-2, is KAGVTQTPRYLIKTRGQQVTLSCSPISGHRSVSWYQQTPGQGLQFLFEYFSETQRNKGNFPGRFSGRQFSNSRSEMNVSTLELGDSALYLCASSPRGRYGYTFGSGTRLTVV.